The 5 T cell receptor beta chains below were found in one sample sequenced in a study of cytomegalovirus exposure and HLA in healthy donors. This PCR relied on a set of 60 Vbeta primers and 13 Jbeta primers. This table comes from immunoSEQ multiplex PCR, and its TCRdb copy is limited to in-frame clones, with some not included. The sample consists of about 110,000 clones, 74% of them appearing once. The sample taken for sequencing was PBMCs. The receptors originated from a woman aged 40 to 49 in good health and CMV-seropositive.

The rearrangement uses TRBV7-8 and TRBJ2-5, with TRBD2 identical over 16 bases. The CDR3 length is 15 residues. Germline V gene lookup returns CDR1 SGHVS and CDR2 FQNEAQ. The V segment lost 5 bases and the J segment 5 bases; nucleotides outside the gene matches: 2. The CDR3 DNA reads TGTGCCAGCAGCACGGGACTAGCGGGGGGGGAGACCCAGTACTTC. Its protein product is CASSTGLAGGETQYF.

CDR3 sequence: CASSLAGTYNEQFF. The CDR3 DNA reads TGTGCCAGCAGCTTAGCGGGTACCTACAATGAGCAGTTCTTC. The chain recombines TRBV6-1 with TRBJ2-1; 7 bases agree with TRBD2. CDR1 and CDR2 (germline): MNHNS, SASEGT. CDR3 size: 14 residues. The V and J ends lost 6 bases and 2 bases, in that order; junction bases with no gene match: 4.

The rearrangement joins TRBV5-6 to TRBJ1-5, with D possibly being TRBD1 (6 bases). Per germline, CDR1 SGHDT and CDR2 YYEEEE. This CDR3 has 12 residues. V was cut by 4 bases and J by 5 bases, with 7 bases left in between. This CDR3 reads CASSRTDQPQHF. Written as DNA, the CDR3 is TGTGCCAGCAGCAGGACAGATCAGCCCCAGCATTTT. Complete variable domain (other parts from reference TRBV5-6 and TRBJ1-5): DAGVTQSPTHLIKTRGQQVTLRCSPKSGHDTVSWYQQALGQGPQFIFQYYEEEERQRGNFPDRFSGHQFPNYSSELNVNALLLGDSALYLCASSRTDQPQHFGDGTRLSIL.

The chain recombines TRBV7-6 with TRBJ2-1; D may be TRBD1 (6 bases). The V end lost 5 bases, the J end lost 5 bases, and 16 bases lay between the germline ends. Germline-derived CDR1 and CDR2 are SGHVS and FNYEAQ. The CDR3 sequence is 15 residues long. CDR3 DNA sequence: TGTGCCAGCAGCCAGTTTCCAGGGGCTAACAATGAGCAGTTCTTC. Amino acid sequence: CASSQFPGANNEQFF.

J is TRBJ2-1 and V is TRBV5-1, with D perhaps TRBD1 (5 bases). Trimming took off 0 bases at V and 8 bases at J, with 12 bases between the two ends. CDR1 SGHRS and CDR2 YFSETQ come from the germline V gene. This CDR3 contains 14 residues. CDR3 coding DNA: TGCGCCAGCAGCTTGGCGCAGGGTTTCGATGAGCAGTTCTTC. The encoded protein is CASSLAQGFDEQFF.